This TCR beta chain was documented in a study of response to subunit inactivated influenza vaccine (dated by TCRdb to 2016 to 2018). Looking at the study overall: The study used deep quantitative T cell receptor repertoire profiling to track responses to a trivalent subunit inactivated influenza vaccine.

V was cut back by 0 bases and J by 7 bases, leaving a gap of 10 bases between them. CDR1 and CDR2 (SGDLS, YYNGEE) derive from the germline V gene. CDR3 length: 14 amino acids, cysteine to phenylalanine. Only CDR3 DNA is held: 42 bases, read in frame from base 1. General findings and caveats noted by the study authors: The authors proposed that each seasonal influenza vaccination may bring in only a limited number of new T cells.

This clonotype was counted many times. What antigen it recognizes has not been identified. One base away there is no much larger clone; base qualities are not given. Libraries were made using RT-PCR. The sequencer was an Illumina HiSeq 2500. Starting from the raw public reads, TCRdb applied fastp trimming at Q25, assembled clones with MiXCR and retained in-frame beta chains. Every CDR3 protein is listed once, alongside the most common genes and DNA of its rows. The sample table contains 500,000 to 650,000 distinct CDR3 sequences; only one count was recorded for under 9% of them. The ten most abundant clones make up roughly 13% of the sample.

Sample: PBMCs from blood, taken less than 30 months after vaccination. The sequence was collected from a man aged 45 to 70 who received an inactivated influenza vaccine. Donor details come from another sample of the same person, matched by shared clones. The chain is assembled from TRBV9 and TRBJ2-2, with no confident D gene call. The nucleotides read TGTGCCAGCAGCGTAGCGGCGTTGGGCGGGGAGCTGTTTTTT. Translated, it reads CASSVAALGGELFF.